The 22 T cell receptor beta chains given below trace back to one sample, sequenced in a study of T cell responses to AZD1222 COVID-19 vaccine. The data were produced by immunoSEQ multiplex PCR, yet TCRdb's version contains in-frame clones alone and is incomplete. There are over 100,000 clones in the sample; less than 90% occur only once, and 2.4% lies in the top ten. The source was peripheral blood, collected on day 0 of AZD1222 vaccination. All receptors derive from an adult in good health.

The chain has TRBV24-1 and TRBJ2-7; D is unclear. The CDR3 is 12 residues long. V shed 5 bases and J shed 9 bases, with 13 bases lying between them. In germline, CDR1 is KGHDR, CDR2 SFDVKD. CDR3 sequence (DNA): TGTGCCACCAGTGTTGCGGAGTCACCGCAGTACTTC. The encoded protein is CATSVAESPQYF.

The chain has TRBV19 and TRBJ1-2; D is ambiguous. V was pared by 4 bases and J by 2 bases, with 8 bases between. This CDR3 spans 13 amino acids. Germline V gene data show CDR1 as LNHDA and CDR2 as SQIVND (reference sequence). The CDR3 protein is CASSTLGNYGYTF. Written as DNA, the CDR3 is TGTGCCAGTAGTACGCTGGGGAACTATGGCTACACCTTC.

This clone has a handful of counts. The rearrangement uses TRBV28 and TRBJ1-2; tentatively, D is TRBD1 (6 bases). With 6 bases removed from V and 8 bases from J, the gap between germline ends came to 16 bases. CDR1 and CDR2 from the germline V gene are MDHEN and SYDVKM. The CDR3 loop spans 13 amino acids. CDR3 protein: CASSSGTLGGYTF. In nucleotides, the CDR3 is TGTGCCAGCAGCTCCGGGACACTGGGGGGCTACACCTTC.

V is TRBV11-3 and J is TRBJ2-3; TRBD1 matches at 8 bases. This CDR3 region has 15 residues. Unmatched junction bases numbered 2, after V lost 1 base and J lost 2 bases. CDR1 is SGHNT and CDR2 is YENEEA in the germline V gene. The CDR3 DNA is TGTGCCAGCAGCTTAGGGGACAGGTTCACAGATACGCAGTATTTT. Amino acid sequence: CASSLGDRFTDTQYF. The complete variable domain, with remaining parts taken from reference TRBV11-3 and TRBJ2-3, reads EAGVVQSPRYKIIEKKQPVAFWCNPISGHNTLYWYLQNLGQGPELLIRYENEEAVDDSQLPKDRFSAERLKGVDSTLKIQPAELGDSAVYLCASSLGDRFTDTQYFGPGTRLTVL.

V gene TRBV5-1 combines with J gene TRBJ2-1; 14 bases are a match to TRBD2. Germline V gene lookup returns CDR1 SGHRS and CDR2 YFSETQ. The CDR3 consists of 20 residues. V gave up 1 base and J gave up 1 base; unmatched junction bases: 10. CDR3 DNA sequence: TGCGCCAGCAGCTTGCCCCTGGGGACTAGCGGGAGAACGTCCTACAATGAGCAGTTCTTC. It encodes CASSLPLGTSGRTSYNEQFF.

The genes are TRBV5-6 and TRBJ2-3; no reliable D call. V lost 10 bases, J lost 3 bases, and 12 bases lay in between. CDR1 SGHDT and CDR2 YYEEEE come from the germline V gene. The CDR3 sequence is 12 residues long. Written as DNA, the CDR3 is TGTGCCTCTTCAAGAAATACAGATACGCAGTATTTT. It translates to CASSRNTDTQYF.

This clone was picked up a small number of times. The rearrangement links TRBV2 to TRBJ2-7; 8 bases line up with TRBD1. With 9 bases clipped from V and 3 bases from J, the junction kept 10 bases outside the gene matches. Germline V gene lookup returns CDR1 SNHLY and CDR2 FYNNEI. The CDR3 extends over 14 amino acids. In nucleotides, the CDR3 is TGTGCCAGTAGAACAGGGGGTACCCACTACGAGCAGTACTTC. The encoded protein is CASRTGGTHYEQYF.

As concerns this clone: Within the sample, other DNA sequences also encode this same CDR3. The chain uses TRBV19 and TRBJ1-5, with unresolved D. The CDR3 consists of 13 residues. Trimming shortened V by 3 bases and J by 4 bases, and 7 bases separated the two germline ends. Germline assignment: CDR1 LNHDA and CDR2 SQIVND (reference sequence). The CDR3 sequence: CASSITRNQPQHF. The DNA for the CDR3 is TGTGCCAGTAGTATCACCCGAAATCAGCCCCAGCATTTT.

The chain joins TRBV10-2 to TRBJ2-7, with 8 bases aligning to TRBD1. The germline V gene encodes CDR1 WSHSY and CDR2 SAAADI. This CDR3 region has 15 residues. With 0 bases clipped from V and 4 bases from J, the junction kept 5 bases outside the gene matches. CDR3 nucleotide sequence: TGCGCCAGCAGTGAGTCGAACAGGGGGAAGTACGAGCAGTACTTC. Translating it yields CASSESNRGKYEQYF.

This chain links TRBV6-4 with TRBJ1-3; weak D call: TRBD1 (6 bases). V lost 2 bases and J lost 5, with 13 bases in between. The CDR3 is made up of 15 amino acids. Germline CDR1 reads MRHNA; CDR2 reads SNTAGT. In nucleotides, the CDR3 is TGTGCCAGCAGTGACGACAGGCGACGGAGAAACACCATATATTTT. Translated, it gives CASSDDRRRRNTIYF.

V usage is TRBV18 and J usage is TRBJ2-5; 9 bases align to TRBD1. Germline V gene sequence: CDR1 KGHSH, CDR2 LQKENI. CDR3 size: 14 residues. The V segment lost 3 bases and the J segment 5 bases; nucleotides outside the gene matches: 4. In DNA form, the CDR3 reads TGTGCCAGCTCACCGGACAGGGGCCCTGAGACCCAGTACTTC. Protein product: CASSPDRGPETQYF. The entire variable domain, with the rest obtained from reference TRBV18 and TRBJ2-5, is as follows: NAGVMQNPRHLVRRRGQEARLRCSPMKGHSHVYWYRQLPEEGLKFMVYLQKENIIDESGMPKERFSAEFPKEGPSILRIQQVVRGDSAAYFCASSPDRGPETQYFGPGTRLLVL.

This CDR3 reads CASSLGRGHADTQYF. The CDR3 DNA sequence: TGTGCCAGCAGCTTAGGACGGGGACACGCAGATACGCAGTATTTT. The V gene is TRBV11-3, the J gene TRBJ2-3; possibly TRBD1 for D (6 bases). This CDR3 has 15 residues. V gave up 1 base and J gave up 4 bases, with 12 bases separating them. Germline V gives CDR1 SGHNT, CDR2 YENEEA.

This chain uses TRBV28 with TRBJ1-2; no definite D call. The CDR3 is 13 amino acids. V lost 3 bases and J lost 7, with 12 bases in between. Germline CDR1 and CDR2: MDHEN and SYDVKM. The CDR3 DNA reads TGTGCCAGCAGTTTTAGCAGGCTCTTTGGCTACACCTTC. Its protein is CASSFSRLFGYTF.

V usage is TRBV5-1 and J usage is TRBJ2-7, with D tentatively TRBD2 (5 bases). Trimming removed 4 bases from V and 0 bases from J, with 11 bases in between. Germline V lookup: CDR1 SGHRS, CDR2 YFSETQ. The CDR3 is made up of 14 amino acids. The CDR3 loop reads CASSSRGNSYEQYF. The CDR3 DNA follows: TGCGCCAGCAGCAGTAGAGGGAACTCCTACGAGCAGTACTTC.

J is TRBJ1-2 and V is TRBV3-1 (or the pseudogene TRBV3-2), with D perhaps TRBD1 (5 bases). This CDR3 region has 14 residues. Germline assignment: CDR1 LGHDT and CDR2 YNNKEL (reference sequence). The V end lost 4 bases, the J end lost 4 bases, and 13 bases lay between the germline ends. CDR3 sequence reads: CASSPTGTFYGYTF. In nucleotides, the CDR3 is TGTGCCAGCAGCCCGACCGGGACTTTCTATGGCTACACCTTC.

The chain has TRBV10-3 and TRBJ2-7, with TRBD2 matching over 10 bases. The CDR3 is 17 residues long. Trimming cost V 3 bases and J 2 bases; bases outside gene matches: 10. From germline, CDR1 is ENHRY and CDR2 SYGVKD. Written as DNA, the CDR3 is TGTGCCATCAGTGACCCCGGACTAGCGGAGGTACCCTACGAGCAGTACTTC. This translates into CAISDPGLAEVPYEQYF.

The chain recombines TRBV29-1 with TRBJ2-1, with D unclear. Trimming left V 2 bases short and J 9 bases short, with 8 bases between. Germline CDR1 is SQVTM and CDR2 is ANQGSEA. The CDR3 spans 11 residues. CDR3 DNA: TGCAGCGTTGAACAAACCGGTGAGCAGTTCTTC. Translation: CSVEQTGEQFF.

The chain couples TRBV3-1 (or the pseudogene TRBV3-2) to TRBJ2-7; the match to TRBD2 covers 10 bases. V was clipped by 0 bases and J by 1 base; unmatched bases: 6. The CDR3 runs 17 residues. From germline, CDR1 is LGHDT and CDR2 YNNKEL (reference sequence). CDR3 protein: CASSQETNSGRSYEQYF. CDR3 sequence (DNA): TGTGCCAGCAGCCAAGAAACAAATAGCGGGAGGTCCTACGAGCAGTACTTC.

The J gene is TRBJ2-1, the V gene TRBV27; TRBD2 matches at 9 bases. After removal of 3 bases from V and 9 bases from J, the junction contained 12 bases not matched to a gene. Germline CDR1 is MNHEY and CDR2 is SMNVEV (reference sequence). The CDR3 contains 16 residues. The CDR3 reads CASSFRRTSEKSEQFF. The CDR3 DNA sequence: TGTGCCAGCAGTTTCCGACGGACTAGCGAAAAAAGTGAGCAGTTCTTC.

This chain links TRBV2 with TRBJ2-3; 8 nucleotides match TRBD2. CDR3 length equals 15 residues. CDR1 and CDR2 from the germline V gene are SNHLY and FYNNEI. V lost 3 bases, J lost 1 base, and 3 bases stayed unmatched. This CDR3 reads CASSDSGSRTDTQYF. As DNA, the CDR3 is TGTGCCAGCAGTGACAGCGGGAGTCGCACAGATACGCAGTATTTT.

The chain is built from TRBV7-2 and TRBJ2-7, with a tentative D call TRBD1 (6 bases). With 4 bases removed from V and 3 bases from J, the gap between germline ends came to 13 bases. There are 14 residues in the CDR3. Germline V gene data show CDR1 as SGHTA and CDR2 as FQGNSA. Here the CDR3 reads CASSSGVVGYEQYF. The CDR3 DNA is TGTGCCAGCAGCTCAGGGGTGGTTGGCTACGAGCAGTACTTC.

In its sample, this clone was seen once. The V gene is TRBV5-4, the J gene TRBJ2-7; 7 nucleotides line up with TRBD1. The CDR3 is 14 residues long. CDR1 is SGHNT, CDR2 YYREEE, per germline (reference sequence). With V trimmed by 4 bases and J by 0 bases, 4 bases remained unmatched. The CDR3 bases are TGTGCCAGCAGCCTGACAGGGTCCTCCTACGAGCAGTACTTC. Encoded protein: CASSLTGSSYEQYF.